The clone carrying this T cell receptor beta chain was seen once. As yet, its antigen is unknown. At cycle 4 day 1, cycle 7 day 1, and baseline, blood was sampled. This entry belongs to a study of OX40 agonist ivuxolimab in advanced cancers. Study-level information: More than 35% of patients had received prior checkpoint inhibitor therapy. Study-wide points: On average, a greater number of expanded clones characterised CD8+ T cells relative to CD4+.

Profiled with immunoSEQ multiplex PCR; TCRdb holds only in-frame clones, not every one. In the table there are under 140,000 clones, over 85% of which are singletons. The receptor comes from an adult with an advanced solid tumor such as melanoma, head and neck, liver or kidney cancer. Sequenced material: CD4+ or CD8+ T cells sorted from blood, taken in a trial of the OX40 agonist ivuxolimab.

The CDR3 DNA follows: TGTGCCAGCAGTAATCCCCCCTCGAGAACTGAAGCTTTCTTT. Amino acid sequence: CASSNPPSRTEAFF. V gene TRBV6-1 combines with J gene TRBJ1-1; D ambiguous. Germline V gives CDR1 MNHNS, CDR2 SASEGT. The CDR3 spans 14 residues. V lost 5 bases to trimming and J lost 5 bases, with 15 bases between them.